The 21 T cell receptor beta chains listed next were all sequenced from one sample in a study of tumor-infiltrating lymphocytes in oesophageal squamous cell carcinoma listed by TCRdb under 2016. The method was PCR. The instrument was an Illumina HiSeq 2000. The raw public reads went through TCRdb reprocessing: fastp at Q25, MiXCR clone calling, in-frame beta chains kept. Identical CDR3 protein sequences are pooled into one entry, listed with their most common genes and DNA. This sample has fewer than 15,000 distinct CDR3 sequences in its table, and approximately 49% of those were observed once. Of the sample, more than 20% is held by the ten largest clones. Specimen: esophageal tumor tissue. The receptors originated from a male donor with esophageal squamous cell carcinoma.

Turning to this clonotype: With a much larger clone just one base away, this may be a read error. The rearrangement joins TRBV5-1 to TRBJ2-7; D is perhaps TRBD2 (5 bases). Trimming took off 1 base at V and 7 bases at J, with 15 bases between the two ends. The CDR3 runs to 14 residues. Germline-derived CDR1 and CDR2 are SGHRS and YFSETQ. The CDR3 loop is CASSLSASYNEQYF. The CDR3 DNA follows: TGCGCCAGCAGCTTGTCGGCTAGCTACAATGAGCAGTACTTC.

CDR3 bases: TGTGCCAGCAGTTATTCCCCGGGACTAGGAAATCGCAATGAGCAGTTCTTC. Protein: CASSYSPGLGNRNEQFF. The chain combines TRBV6-8 with TRBJ2-1, with 8 bases that match TRBD2. The V segment lost 3 bases and the J segment 6 bases; nucleotides outside the gene matches: 13. CDR3 size: 17 residues. Germline V gives CDR1 MNHGY, CDR2 SAAAGT.

The rearrangement joins TRBV7-3 to TRBJ2-4; D may be TRBD1 (5 bases). Matching the DNA end better, TRBJ2-7 makes the J call doubtful. This CDR3 has 13 amino acids. The V gene's germline CDR1 is SGHTA and CDR2 FQGTGA. The CDR3 region has the DNA TGTGCCAGCAGCCACTCCCAGGGTTACGAGCAGTACTTC. It translates to CASSHSQGYEQYF.

V is TRBV7-3 and J is TRBJ2-3; D is uncertain. With 1 base removed from V and 2 bases from J, the gap between germline ends came to 7 bases. The CDR3 is 14 amino acids. Germline lookup yields CDR1 SGHTA and CDR2 FQGTGA. The CDR3 coding sequence is TGTGCCAGCAGCTTAAGCAGGTTCACAGATACGCAGTATTTT. This encodes CASSLSRFTDTQYF. Complete variable domain (other parts from reference TRBV7-3 and TRBJ2-3): GAGVSQTPSNKVTEKGKYVELRCDPISGHTALYWYRQSLGQGPEFLIYFQGTGAADDSGLPNDRFFAVRPEGSVSTLKIQRTERGDSAVYLCASSLSRFTDTQYFGPGTRLTVL.

This rearrangement joins TRBV7-3 to TRBJ2-3, with 10 bases identical to TRBD2. Germline V gives CDR1 SGHTA, CDR2 FQGTGA. The V gene end was trimmed by 5 bases and the J gene end by 6 bases; junction bases not matched to a gene: 5. The CDR3 extends over 14 amino acids. The CDR3 nucleotides are TGTGCCAGCAGCCATCCGGGACTAGCGGATACGCAGTATTTT. This encodes CASSHPGLADTQYF.

The chain links TRBV7-3 to TRBJ1-2, with unresolved D. CDR1 is SGHTA, CDR2 FQGTGA, per germline. V was cut by 5 bases and J by 4 bases, with 14 bases left in between. This CDR3 is 14 amino acids long. CDR3 in DNA: TGTGCCAGCAGCCTTGGGCCTAACCTCTATGGCTACACCTTC. This gives the protein CASSLGPNLYGYTF.

This clonotype was found a few times. A read error is likely, as this CDR3 ends without the conserved phenylalanine or tryptophan. The limits of the CDR3 on the DNA are not certain, so only TCRdb's listed CDR3 is given. V and J are TRBV7-2 and TRBJ1-1. CDR1 SGHTA and CDR2 FQGNSA come from the germline V gene. Including both end residues, the CDR3 is 18 amino acids long. The CDR3 is CASSDLAGEAFLSSSSGQ.

At least ten counts were recorded for this clonotype. The V and J genes are TRBV5-1 and TRBJ2-1; 9 positions agree with TRBD2. This CDR3 has 22 amino acids. Germline V gives CDR1 SGHRS, CDR2 YFSETQ. Trimming at V came to 0 bases and at J to 6 bases, leaving 25 bases not matched to a gene. CDR3 coding DNA: TGCGCCAGCAGCTTGGCCCCGAGGAGGCGCTCGGGTATAGCGGGAGCTAGCAATGAGCAGTTCTTC. Translated: CASSLAPRRRSGIAGASNEQFF.

The chain links TRBV7-2 to TRBJ2-5; 16 positions agree with TRBD2. The J call may be in error: the DNA end matches TRBJ2-4 better. CDR3 length: 20 residues. The V gene's germline CDR1 is SGHTA and CDR2 FQGNSA. The chain's CDR3 is CASSPLGLAGGPWAKNIQYF. The CDR3 region has the DNA TGTGCCAGCAGCCCTCTGGGACTAGCGGGGGGGCCATGGGCCAAAAACATTCAGTACTTC.

The chain is built from TRBV7-4 and TRBJ1-5, with no clear D. Germline CDR1 and CDR2: SGHVT and SQSDAQ. This CDR3 spans 14 amino acids. V lost 5 bases, J lost 5 bases, and 13 bases lay in between. DNA for the CDR3: TGTGCCAGCAGCCCTGATCTGTGGGATCAGCCCCAGCATTTT. Translation gives CASSPDLWDQPQHF.

Turning to this clonotype: A much larger clonotype is one base distant, so this may be a read error. The chain couples TRBV10-1 to TRBJ2-1; TRBD2 agrees at 7 bases. V dropped 4 bases and J dropped 10; count of bases not matched to a gene: 10. Germline V gene lookup returns CDR1 WNHNN and CDR2 SYGVQD (reference sequence). This CDR3 has 14 amino acids. CDR3 sequence: CASSVARESDEQFF. CDR3 sequence (DNA): TGCGCCAGCAGTGTTGCGCGGGAGTCCGACGAGCAGTTCTTC.

This clonotype was observed a single time. V usage is TRBV27 and J usage is TRBJ2-1, with D hard to call. Trimming pared 3 bases from V and 5 bases from J, leaving 14 bases between. Germline V gene data show CDR1 as MNHEY and CDR2 as SMNVEV (reference sequence). The CDR3 length is 15 residues. In DNA form, the CDR3 reads TGTGCCAGCAGTTTTTTTCGGACGGTAGACAATGAGCAGTTCTTC. Residues: CASSFFRTVDNEQFF.

This chain uses TRBV12-3 or TRBV12-4 with TRBJ2-7; TRBD2 matches at 10 bases. With V trimmed by 6 bases and J by 1 base, 6 bases remained unmatched. The CDR3 has 15 amino acids. The CDR3 loop reads CASRAGTSASYEQYF. CDR3 nucleotides: TGTGCCAGCAGGGCCGGGACTAGCGCTTCCTACGAGCAGTACTTC.

In its sample, this clonotype is medium-sized. V gene TRBV7-2 combines with J gene TRBJ2-7; maybe TRBD1 (6 bases). In germline, CDR1 is SGHTA, CDR2 FQGNSA. The CDR3 length is 16 residues. V was shortened by 0 bases and J by 0 bases, with 12 bases between the two germline ends. Written as DNA, the CDR3 is TGTGCCAGCAGCTTAGCATGGGGGCCTCACTCCTACGAGCAGTACTTC. Its protein product is CASSLAWGPHSYEQYF.

This clonotype was found a few times. The junction departs from germline at one end; a sequencing error may be responsible. The CDR3 spells CASTLGWTARETQYF. The CDR3 DNA sequence: TGTGCCAGCACCTTAGGGTGGACAGCTCGAGAGACCCAGTACTTC. The gene calls are TRBV11-2 and TRBJ2-5, with a weak D call TRBD1 (6 bases). The CDR3 is 15 residues long. Germline CDR1 reads SGHAT; CDR2 reads FQNNGV.

On this clonotype: This CDR3 is missing its conserved last phenylalanine or tryptophan, likely due to a read error. The DNA is left out, because the CDR3 cannot be placed on it with certainty; the CDR3 is given as TCRdb lists it. This chain connects TRBV7-2 to TRBJ2-6; TRBD1, the table's D call, lacks a check against the DNA. Germline values: CDR1 SGHTA, CDR2 FQGNSA. The CDR3 has 15 residues if both end residues are counted. CDR3 loop: CASSLGALGEQYFGA.

Within the sample, this clonotype is medium-sized (0.01 to 0.1%). The chain uses TRBV6-1 and TRBJ2-6; 9 nucleotides match TRBD1. The germline V gene has CDR1 MNHNS and CDR2 SASEGT. The CDR3 has 17 amino acids. The V segment lost 7 bases and the J segment 0 bases; nucleotides outside the gene matches: 7. This chain's CDR3 is CASTSGTGNSGANVLTF. CDR3 nucleotide sequence: TGTGCCAGCACCTCCGGGACAGGGAACTCTGGGGCCAACGTCCTGACTTTC.

The chain combines TRBV24-1 with TRBJ2-7; TRBD2 might be the D (7 bases). The J call could be wrong; TRBJ2-5 is a better fit for the DNA end. The CDR3 runs to 15 residues. CDR1 KGHDR and CDR2 SFDVKD come from the germline V gene. In DNA form, the CDR3 reads TGTGCCACCAGTGGGGCGGGGGCCGCACAAGAGACCCAGTACTTC. Protein product: CATSGAGAAQETQYF.

J is TRBJ2-6 and V is TRBV7-3; D is undetermined. Near its end, the DNA agrees better with TRBJ2-7, so the J call may be wrong. The germline gives CDR1 SGHTA, CDR2 FQGTGA. This CDR3 comprises 14 residues. CDR3 nucleotides: TGTGCCAGCAGCCGTGAGGAATCTCCCTACGAGCAGTACTTC. Protein: CASSREESPYEQYF.

This clonotype appeared many times. A much bigger clone sits one base away, suggesting this may be a read error. V is TRBV24-1 and J is TRBJ2-7; 7 bases fit TRBD1. There are 14 residues in the CDR3. J was trimmed by 7 bases and V by 3 bases; bases with no gene match: 8. Germline lookup yields CDR1 KGHDR and CDR2 SFDVKD. The CDR3 reads CATSDGTAYNEQYF. In DNA form, the CDR3 reads TGTGCCACCAGTGATGGGACAGCCTACAATGAGCAGTACTTC.

This clonotype occurred many times. The V gene is TRBV10-2, the J gene TRBJ2-5, with TRBD1 as a possible D gene (6 bases). Trimming removed 3 bases from V and 5 bases from J, with 10 bases in between. The length of the CDR3 is 13 residues. Germline CDR1 WSHSY, CDR2 SAAADI. The CDR3 coding sequence is TGCGCCAGCAGTGACAGGGGCCGGGAGACCCAGTACTTC. It codes for CASSDRGRETQYF.